The 6 T cell receptor beta chains presented below share a single source sample, sequenced in a study of blood T cell repertoires in COVID-19. Repertoires were generated with immunoSEQ multiplex PCR, while TCRdb's copy carries only in-frame clones and drops some. This table holds 200,000 to 250,000 clones, about four fifths found once. The specimen sequenced was peripheral blood. The receptors were gathered from a woman at least 80 years old with COVID-19, enrolled during active disease.

J is TRBJ2-1 and V is TRBV19; a possible D gene is TRBD1 (6 bases). CDR3 size: 14 residues. The germline gives CDR1 LNHDA, CDR2 SQIVND (reference sequence). V was clipped by 4 bases and J by 4 bases, with 11 bases between them. CDR3 sequence reads: CASSTGVEYNEQFF. In nucleotides, the CDR3 is TGTGCCAGTAGTACAGGGGTCGAATACAATGAGCAGTTCTTC.

The chain recombines TRBV27 with TRBJ1-6; 7 bases line up with TRBD1. The trim removed 7 bases at V and 0 bases at J, leaving 6 bases unmatched. The length of the CDR3 is 16 residues. Per germline, CDR1 MNHEY and CDR2 SMNVEV (reference sequence). The CDR3 coding sequence is TGTGCCAGCAAACCCCAGGGGGGCTCCTATAATTCACCCCTCCACTTT. Amino acids: CASKPQGGSYNSPLHF.

The rearrangement joins TRBV5-6 to TRBJ1-4; 10 nucleotides match TRBD1. The CDR3 length is 14 residues. The V gene's germline CDR1 is SGHDT and CDR2 YYEEEE. J gave up 8 bases and V 4 bases, and 5 bases lay outside the gene matches. CDR3 coding DNA: TGTGCCAGCAGCACGGGACAGGGGCGGGAAAAACTGTTTTTT. Its protein product is CASSTGQGREKLFF.

V and J are TRBV5-1 and TRBJ1-6, with TRBD1 identical over 7 bases. The CDR3 is made up of 16 amino acids. The trim removed 1 base at V and 7 bases at J, leaving 8 bases unmatched. Germline CDR1 SGHRS, CDR2 YFSETQ. CDR3 sequence: CASSLPGTAKNSPLHF. The CDR3, as DNA: TGCGCCAGCAGCTTGCCCGGGACAGCCAAAAATTCACCCCTCCACTTT.

This clone was recorded a few times. The V gene is TRBV5-1, the J gene TRBJ1-4, with D possibly being TRBD1 (6 bases). The CDR3 extends over 14 amino acids. Trimming left V 4 bases short and J 8 bases short, with 15 bases between. Germline CDR1 is SGHRS and CDR2 is YFSETQ. CDR3 nucleotides: TGCGCCAGCAGCGCCTCAGGGGCTCGGGAAAAACTGTTTTTT. It specifies CASSASGAREKLFF. Using reference TRBV5-1 and TRBJ1-4 for the parts outside the CDR3, the full variable domain is KAGVTQTPRYLIKTRGQQVTLSCSPISGHRSVSWYQQTPGQGLQFLFEYFSETQRNKGNFPGRFSGRQFSNSRSEMNVSTLELGDSALYLCASSASGAREKLFFGSGTQLSVL.

The gene calls are TRBV7-2 and TRBJ1-4; D is uncertain. V lost 5 bases and J 8 bases, leaving 15 bases between the germline ends. CDR3 length: 14 amino acids. Germline assignment: CDR1 SGHTA and CDR2 FQGNSA. The CDR3 region has the DNA TGTGCCAGCAGCCTGGGTTTCGGGAGGGAAAAACTGTTTTTT. This encodes CASSLGFGREKLFF.